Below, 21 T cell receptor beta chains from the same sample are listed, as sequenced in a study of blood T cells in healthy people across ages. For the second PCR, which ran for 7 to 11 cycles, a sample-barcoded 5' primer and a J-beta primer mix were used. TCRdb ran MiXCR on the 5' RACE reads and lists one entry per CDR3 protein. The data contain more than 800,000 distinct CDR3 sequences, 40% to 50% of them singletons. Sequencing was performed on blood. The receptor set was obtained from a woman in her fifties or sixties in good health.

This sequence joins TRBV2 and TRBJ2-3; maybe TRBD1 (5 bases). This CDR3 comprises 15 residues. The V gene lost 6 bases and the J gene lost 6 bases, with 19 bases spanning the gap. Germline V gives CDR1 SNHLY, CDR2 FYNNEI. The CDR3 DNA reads TGTGCCAGCAGCAGGGTATCCAGCCTTCACGATACGCAGTATTTT. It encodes CASSRVSSLHDTQYF.

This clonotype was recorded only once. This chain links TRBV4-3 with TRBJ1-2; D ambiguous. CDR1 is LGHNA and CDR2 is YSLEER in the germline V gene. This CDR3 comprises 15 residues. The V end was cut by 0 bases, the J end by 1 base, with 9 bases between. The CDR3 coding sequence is TGCGCCAGCAGCCAAGATGTCGGGTTTAACTATGGCTACACCTTC. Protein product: CASSQDVGFNYGYTF.

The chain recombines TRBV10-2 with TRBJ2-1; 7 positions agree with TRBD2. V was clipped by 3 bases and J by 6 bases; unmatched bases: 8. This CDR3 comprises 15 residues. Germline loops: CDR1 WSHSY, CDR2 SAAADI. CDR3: CASSDRRWTSNEQFF. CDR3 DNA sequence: TGCGCCAGCAGTGATCGGCGTTGGACTAGCAATGAGCAGTTCTTC.

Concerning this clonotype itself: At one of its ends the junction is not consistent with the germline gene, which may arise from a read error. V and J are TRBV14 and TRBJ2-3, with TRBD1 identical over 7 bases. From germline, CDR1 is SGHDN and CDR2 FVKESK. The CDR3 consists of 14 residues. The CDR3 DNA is TGTGTCAGCAGCTCCCTGGACAGGTTGTATACGCAGTATTTT. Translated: CVSSSLDRLYTQYF.

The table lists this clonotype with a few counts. This CDR3 reads CASSQTSGHAAGVNEQFF. Written as DNA, the CDR3 is TGTGCCAGCAGCCAAACTAGCGGGCACGCCGCGGGTGTAAATGAGCAGTTCTTC. This chain uses TRBV4-2 with TRBJ2-1; TRBD2 aligns across 9 bases. The J segment lost 7 bases and the V segment lost 2 bases, leaving 15 bases of the junction unmatched. The CDR3 is made up of 18 amino acids. CDR1 and CDR2 from the germline V gene are LGHNA and YNFKEQ.

The CDR3 coding sequence is TGTGCCACCAGTGACCCATTGACTAGCGACGGTGAGCAGTTCTTC. Its protein is CATSDPLTSDGEQFF. The chain joins TRBV24-1 to TRBJ2-1; 8 bases are shared with TRBD2. The CDR3 consists of 15 residues. V trimming: 4 bases; J trimming: 9 bases; junction bases outside the gene matches: 10. Germline V CDR1 and CDR2: KGHDR, SFDVKD.

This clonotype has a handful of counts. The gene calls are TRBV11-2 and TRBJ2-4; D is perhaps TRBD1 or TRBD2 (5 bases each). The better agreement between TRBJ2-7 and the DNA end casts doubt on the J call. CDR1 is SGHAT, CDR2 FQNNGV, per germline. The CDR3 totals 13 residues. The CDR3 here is CASSLTWGYEQYF. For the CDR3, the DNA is TGTGCCAGCAGCTTAACTTGGGGGTACGAGCAGTACTTC.

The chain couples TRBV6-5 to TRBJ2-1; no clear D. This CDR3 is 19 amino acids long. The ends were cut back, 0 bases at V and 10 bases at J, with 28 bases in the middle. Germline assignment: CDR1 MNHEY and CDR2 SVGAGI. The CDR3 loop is CASSYSRLGDPRKPREQFF. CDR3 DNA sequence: TGTGCCAGCAGTTACTCGAGATTGGGTGACCCCCGGAAACCAAGAGAGCAGTTCTTC.

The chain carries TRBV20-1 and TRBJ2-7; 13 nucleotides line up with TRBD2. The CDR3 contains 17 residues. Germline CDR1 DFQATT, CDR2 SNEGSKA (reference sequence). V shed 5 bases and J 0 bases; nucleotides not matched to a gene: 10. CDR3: CSASIGLAGERSYEQYF. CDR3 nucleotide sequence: TGCAGTGCTTCTATTGGACTAGCGGGAGAGCGCTCCTACGAGCAGTACTTC.

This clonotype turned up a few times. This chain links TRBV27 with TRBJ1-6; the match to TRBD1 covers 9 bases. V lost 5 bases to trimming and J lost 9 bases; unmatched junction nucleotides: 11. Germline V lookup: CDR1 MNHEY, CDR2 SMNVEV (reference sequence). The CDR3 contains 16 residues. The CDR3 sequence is CASSPRDRVDGSPLHF. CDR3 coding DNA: TGTGCCAGCAGTCCGAGGGACAGGGTGGACGGTTCACCCCTCCACTTT.

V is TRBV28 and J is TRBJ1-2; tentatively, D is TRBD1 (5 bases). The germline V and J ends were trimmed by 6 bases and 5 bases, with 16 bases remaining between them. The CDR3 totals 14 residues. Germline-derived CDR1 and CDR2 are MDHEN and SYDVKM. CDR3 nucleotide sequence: TGTGCCAGCAGCCACATTGGGGGGTCTTATGGCTACACCTTC. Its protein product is CASSHIGGSYGYTF.

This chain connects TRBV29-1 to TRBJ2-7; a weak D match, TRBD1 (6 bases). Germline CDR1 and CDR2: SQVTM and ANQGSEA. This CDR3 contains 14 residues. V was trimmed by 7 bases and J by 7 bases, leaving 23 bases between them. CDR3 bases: TGCAGCGCGGAACCGGGACAAGGAGTGCCGGAGCAGTACTTC. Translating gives CSAEPGQGVPEQYF.

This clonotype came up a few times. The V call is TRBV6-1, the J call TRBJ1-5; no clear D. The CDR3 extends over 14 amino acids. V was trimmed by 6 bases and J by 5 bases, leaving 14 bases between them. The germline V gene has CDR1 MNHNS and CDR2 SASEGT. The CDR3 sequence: CASSRRALDQPQHF. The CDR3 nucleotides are TGTGCCAGCAGCCGGAGGGCCCTTGATCAGCCCCAGCATTTT.

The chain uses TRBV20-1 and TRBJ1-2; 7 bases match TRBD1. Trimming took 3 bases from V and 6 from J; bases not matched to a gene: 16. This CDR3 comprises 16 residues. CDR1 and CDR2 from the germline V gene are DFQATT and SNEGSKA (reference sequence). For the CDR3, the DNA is TGCAGTGCTAGTCTGTTACCAGGGGGTAAAAACAATGGCTACACCTTC. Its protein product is CSASLLPGGKNNGYTF.

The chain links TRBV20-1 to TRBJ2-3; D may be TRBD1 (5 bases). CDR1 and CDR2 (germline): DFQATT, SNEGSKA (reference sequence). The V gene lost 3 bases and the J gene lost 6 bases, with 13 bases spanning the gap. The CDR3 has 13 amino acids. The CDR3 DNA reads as TGCAGTGCTAGCGGCAGGGTGGCGGATACGCAGTATTTT. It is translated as CSASGRVADTQYF.

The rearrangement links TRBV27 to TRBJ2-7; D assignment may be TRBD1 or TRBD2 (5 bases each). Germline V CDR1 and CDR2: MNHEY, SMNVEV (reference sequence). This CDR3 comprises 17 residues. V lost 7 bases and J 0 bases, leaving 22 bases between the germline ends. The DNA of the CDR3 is TGTGCCAGCACCGGGACGACCGTCGAGCAGAGCTCCTACGAGCAGTACTTC. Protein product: CASTGTTVEQSSYEQYF.

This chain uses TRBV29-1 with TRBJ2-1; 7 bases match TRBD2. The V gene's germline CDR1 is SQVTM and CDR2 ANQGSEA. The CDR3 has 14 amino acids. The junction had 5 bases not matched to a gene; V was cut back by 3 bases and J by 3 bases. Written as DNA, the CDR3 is TGCAGCGTTGATCGGGAGGACGGCTACAATGAGCAGTTCTTC. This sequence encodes CSVDREDGYNEQFF.

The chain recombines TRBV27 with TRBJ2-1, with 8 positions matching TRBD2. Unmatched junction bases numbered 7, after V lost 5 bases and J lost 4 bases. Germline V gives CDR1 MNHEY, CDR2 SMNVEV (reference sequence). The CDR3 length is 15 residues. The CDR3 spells CASSPTSGKYNEQFF. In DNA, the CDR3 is TGTGCCAGCAGTCCAACTAGCGGTAAATACAATGAGCAGTTCTTC.

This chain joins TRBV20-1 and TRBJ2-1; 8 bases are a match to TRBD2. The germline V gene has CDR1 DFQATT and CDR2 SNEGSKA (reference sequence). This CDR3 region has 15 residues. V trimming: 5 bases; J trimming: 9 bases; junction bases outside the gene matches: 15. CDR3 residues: CSASTSGKGGGEQFF. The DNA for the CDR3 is TGCAGTGCTTCTACTAGCGGTAAAGGGGGTGGTGAGCAGTTCTTC.

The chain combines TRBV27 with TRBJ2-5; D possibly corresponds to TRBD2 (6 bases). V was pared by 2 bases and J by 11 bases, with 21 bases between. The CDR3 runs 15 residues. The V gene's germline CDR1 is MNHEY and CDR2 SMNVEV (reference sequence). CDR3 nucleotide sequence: TGTGCCAGCAGTTTAGCGGGAAGGTCTCTAAATGAGCAGTACTTC. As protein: CASSLAGRSLNEQYF.

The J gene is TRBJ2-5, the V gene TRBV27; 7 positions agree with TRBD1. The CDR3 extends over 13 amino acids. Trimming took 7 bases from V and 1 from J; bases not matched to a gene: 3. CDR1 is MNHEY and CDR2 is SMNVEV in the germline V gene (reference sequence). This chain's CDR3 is CASKRQGQETQYF. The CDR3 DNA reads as TGTGCCAGCAAAAGACAGGGCCAAGAGACCCAGTACTTC.